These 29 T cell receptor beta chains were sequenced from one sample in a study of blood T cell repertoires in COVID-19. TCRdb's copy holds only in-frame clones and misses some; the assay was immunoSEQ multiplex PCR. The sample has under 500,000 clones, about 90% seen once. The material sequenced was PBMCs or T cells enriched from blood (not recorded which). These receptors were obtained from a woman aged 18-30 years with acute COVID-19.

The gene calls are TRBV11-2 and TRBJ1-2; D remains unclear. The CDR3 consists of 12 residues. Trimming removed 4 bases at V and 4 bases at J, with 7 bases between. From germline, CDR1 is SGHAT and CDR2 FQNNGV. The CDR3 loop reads CASSYDSYGYTF. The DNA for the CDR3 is TGTGCCAGCAGCTACGATAGCTATGGCTACACCTTC.

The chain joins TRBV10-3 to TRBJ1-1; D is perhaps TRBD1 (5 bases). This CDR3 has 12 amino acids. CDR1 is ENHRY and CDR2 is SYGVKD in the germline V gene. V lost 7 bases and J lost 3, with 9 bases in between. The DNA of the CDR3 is TGTGCCATCATGGGCAGGGACACTGAAGCTTTCTTT. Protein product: CAIMGRDTEAFF.

CDR3: CASSRAFGLQETQYF. CDR3 DNA: TGCGCCAGCAGCCGGGCTTTCGGCCTCCAAGAGACCCAGTACTTC. This chain uses TRBV4-3 with TRBJ2-5; no clear D gene. V lost 4 bases and J 1 base, leaving 13 bases between the germline ends. This CDR3 is built from 15 residues. Germline V gives CDR1 LGHNA, CDR2 YSLEER.

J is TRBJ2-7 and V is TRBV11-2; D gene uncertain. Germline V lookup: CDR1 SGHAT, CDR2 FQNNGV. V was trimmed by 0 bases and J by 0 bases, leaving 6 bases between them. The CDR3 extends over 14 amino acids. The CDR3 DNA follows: TGTGCCAGCAGCTTAGATCCTAGCTCCTACGAGCAGTACTTC. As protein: CASSLDPSSYEQYF. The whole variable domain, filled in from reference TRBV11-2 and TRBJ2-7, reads EAGVAQSPRYKIIEKRQSVAFWCNPISGHATLYWYQQILGQGPKLLIQFQNNGVVDDSQLPKDRFSAERLKGVDSTLKIQPAKLEDSAVYLCASSLDPSSYEQYFGPGTRLTVT.

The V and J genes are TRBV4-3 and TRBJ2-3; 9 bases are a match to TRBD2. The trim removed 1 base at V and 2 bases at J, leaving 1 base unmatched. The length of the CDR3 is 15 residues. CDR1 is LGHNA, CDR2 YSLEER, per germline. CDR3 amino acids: CASSQGGGVTDTQYF. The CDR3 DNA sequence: TGCGCCAGCAGCCAAGGCGGGGGGGTCACAGATACGCAGTATTTT.

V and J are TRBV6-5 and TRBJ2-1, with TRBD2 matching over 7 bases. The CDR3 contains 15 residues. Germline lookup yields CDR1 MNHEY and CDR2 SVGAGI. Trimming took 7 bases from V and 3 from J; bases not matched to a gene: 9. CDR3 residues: CASTLGGDYYNEQFF. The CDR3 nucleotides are TGTGCCAGCACCCTGGGGGGGGATTACTACAATGAGCAGTTCTTC.

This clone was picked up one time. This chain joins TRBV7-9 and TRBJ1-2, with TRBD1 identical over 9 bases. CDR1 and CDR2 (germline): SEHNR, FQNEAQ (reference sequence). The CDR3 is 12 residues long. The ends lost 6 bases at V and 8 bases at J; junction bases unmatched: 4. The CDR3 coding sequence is TGTGCCAGCAGAACGACAGGGGGAGGCTACACCTTC. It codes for CASRTTGGGYTF. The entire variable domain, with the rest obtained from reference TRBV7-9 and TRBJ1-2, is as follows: DTGVSQNPRHKITKRGQNVTFRCDPISEHNRLYWYRQTLGQGPEFLTYFQNEAQLEKSRLLSDRFSAERPKGSFSTLEIQRTEQGDSAMYLCASRTTGGGYTFGSGTRLTVV.

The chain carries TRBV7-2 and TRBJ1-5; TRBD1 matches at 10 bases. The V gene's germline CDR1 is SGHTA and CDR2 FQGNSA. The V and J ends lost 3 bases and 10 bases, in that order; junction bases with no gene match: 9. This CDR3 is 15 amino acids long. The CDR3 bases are TGTGCCAGCAGCTTGGGACAGGGGTTTCAGGGCCCCCAGCATTTT. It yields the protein CASSLGQGFQGPQHF.

The CDR3, as DNA: TGTGCCAGCAGTGTAAGAGATAACACTGAAGCTTTCTTT. Encoded protein: CASSVRDNTEAFF. This chain links TRBV2 with TRBJ1-1; D not certain. Germline V gives CDR1 SNHLY, CDR2 FYNNEI. The CDR3 length is 13 residues. V lost 4 bases and J lost 2, with 8 bases in between.

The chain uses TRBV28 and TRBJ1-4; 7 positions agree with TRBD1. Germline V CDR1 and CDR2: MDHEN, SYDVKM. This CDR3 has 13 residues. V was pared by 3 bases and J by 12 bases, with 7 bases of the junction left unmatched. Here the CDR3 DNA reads TGTGCCAGCAGTTTGCCCGGGACAGTGGAACTGTTTTTT. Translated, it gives CASSLPGTVELFF.

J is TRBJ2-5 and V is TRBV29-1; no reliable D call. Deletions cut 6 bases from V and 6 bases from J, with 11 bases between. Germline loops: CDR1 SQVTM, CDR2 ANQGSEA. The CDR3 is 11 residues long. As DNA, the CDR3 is TGCAGCGTATGCGGCCCCAAGACCCAGTACTTC. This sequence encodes CSVCGPKTQYF.

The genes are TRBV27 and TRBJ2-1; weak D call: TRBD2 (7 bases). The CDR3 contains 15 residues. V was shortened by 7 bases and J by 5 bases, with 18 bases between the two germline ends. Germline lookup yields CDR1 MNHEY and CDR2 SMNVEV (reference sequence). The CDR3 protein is CASTHAGAIHNEQFF. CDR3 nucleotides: TGTGCCAGCACCCATGCGGGGGCGATCCACAATGAGCAGTTCTTC.

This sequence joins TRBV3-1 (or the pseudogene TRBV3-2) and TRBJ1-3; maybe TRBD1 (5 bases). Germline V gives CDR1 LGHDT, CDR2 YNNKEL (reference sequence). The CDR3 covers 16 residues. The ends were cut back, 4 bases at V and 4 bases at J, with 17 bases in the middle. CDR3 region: CASSPHRGLGGNTIYF. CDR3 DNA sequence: TGTGCCAGCAGCCCCCATAGGGGTTTGGGGGGAAACACCATATATTTT.

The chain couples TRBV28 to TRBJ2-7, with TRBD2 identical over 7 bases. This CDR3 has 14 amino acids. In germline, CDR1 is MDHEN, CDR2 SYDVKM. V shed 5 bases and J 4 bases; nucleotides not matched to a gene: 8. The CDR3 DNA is TGTGCCAGCAGTCTCGGGACTACGTATTACGAGCAGTACTTC. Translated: CASSLGTTYYEQYF.

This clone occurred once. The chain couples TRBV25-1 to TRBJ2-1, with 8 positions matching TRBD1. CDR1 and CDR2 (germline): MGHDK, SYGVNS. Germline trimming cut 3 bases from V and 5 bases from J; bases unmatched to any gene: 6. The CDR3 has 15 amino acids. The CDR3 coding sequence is TGTGCCAGCAGTGACCAAACGACAGGGGACAATGAGCAGTTCTTC. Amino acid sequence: CASSDQTTGDNEQFF. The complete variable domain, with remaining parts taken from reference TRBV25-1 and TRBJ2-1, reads EADIYQTPRYLVIGTGKKITLECSQTMGHDKMYWYQQDPGMELHLIHYSYGVNSTEKGDLSSESTVSRIRTEHFPLTLESARPSHTSQYLCASSDQTTGDNEQFFGPGTRLTVL.

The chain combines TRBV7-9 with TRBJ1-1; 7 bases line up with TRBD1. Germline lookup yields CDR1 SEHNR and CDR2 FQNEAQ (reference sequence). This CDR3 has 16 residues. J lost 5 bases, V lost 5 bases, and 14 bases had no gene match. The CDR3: CASSGRSQTGRTEAFF. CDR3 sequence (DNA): TGTGCCAGCAGCGGAAGGAGCCAGACAGGGAGAACTGAAGCTTTCTTT. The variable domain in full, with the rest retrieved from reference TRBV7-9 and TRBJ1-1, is DTGVSQNPRHKITKRGQNVTFRCDPISEHNRLYWYRQTLGQGPEFLTYFQNEAQLEKSRLLSDRFSAERPKGSFSTLEIQRTEQGDSAMYLCASSGRSQTGRTEAFFGQGTRLTVV.

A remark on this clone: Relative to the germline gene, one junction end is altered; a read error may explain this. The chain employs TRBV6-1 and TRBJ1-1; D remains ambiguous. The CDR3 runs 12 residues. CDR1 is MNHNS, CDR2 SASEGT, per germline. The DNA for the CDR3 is TGTGCCAGCCGTGAGACAAACACTGAAGCTTTCTTT. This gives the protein CASRETNTEAFF.

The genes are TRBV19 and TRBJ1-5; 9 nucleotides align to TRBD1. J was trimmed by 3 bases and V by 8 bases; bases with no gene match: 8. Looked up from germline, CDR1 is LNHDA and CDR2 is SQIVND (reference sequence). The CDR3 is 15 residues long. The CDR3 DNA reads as TGTGCCAGTTGTCCCGGGACAGGGTTCAATCAGCCCCAGCATTTT. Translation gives CASCPGTGFNQPQHF.

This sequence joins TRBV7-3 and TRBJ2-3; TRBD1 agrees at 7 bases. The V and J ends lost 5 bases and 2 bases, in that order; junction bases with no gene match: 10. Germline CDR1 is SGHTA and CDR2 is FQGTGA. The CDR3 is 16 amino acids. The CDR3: CASSHLQGPPTDTQYF. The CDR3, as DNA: TGTGCCAGCAGCCATTTACAGGGGCCCCCCACAGATACGCAGTATTTT.

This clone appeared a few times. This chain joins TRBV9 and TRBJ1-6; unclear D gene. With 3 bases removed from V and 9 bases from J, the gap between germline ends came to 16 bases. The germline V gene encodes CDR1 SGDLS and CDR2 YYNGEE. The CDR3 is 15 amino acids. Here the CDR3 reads CASSATAGVGSPLHF. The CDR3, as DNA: TGTGCCAGCAGCGCCACTGCGGGCGTCGGTTCACCCCTCCACTTT.

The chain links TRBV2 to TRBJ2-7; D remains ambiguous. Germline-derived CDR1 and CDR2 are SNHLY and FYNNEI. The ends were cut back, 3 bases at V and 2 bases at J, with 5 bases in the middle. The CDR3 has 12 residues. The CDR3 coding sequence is TGTGCCAGCAGTGATCAGGCCTACGAGCAGTACTTC. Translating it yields CASSDQAYEQYF.

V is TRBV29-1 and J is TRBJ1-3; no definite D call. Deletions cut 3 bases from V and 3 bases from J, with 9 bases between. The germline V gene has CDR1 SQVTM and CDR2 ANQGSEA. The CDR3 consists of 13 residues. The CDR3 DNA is TGCAGCGTTGATTCGGGGAATGGAAACACCATATATTTT. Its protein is CSVDSGNGNTIYF.

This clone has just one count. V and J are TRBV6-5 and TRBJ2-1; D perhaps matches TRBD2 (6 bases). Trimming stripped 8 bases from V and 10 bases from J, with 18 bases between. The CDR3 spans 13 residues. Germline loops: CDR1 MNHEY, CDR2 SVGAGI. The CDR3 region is CASAIGTPWEQFF. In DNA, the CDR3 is TGTGCCAGCGCGATCGGGACTCCCTGGGAGCAGTTCTTC.

This CDR3 is CASSSSTGANVLTF. The CDR3 region has the DNA TGTGCCAGCAGCTCTTCGACAGGGGCCAACGTCCTGACTTTC. The chain has TRBV5-6 and TRBJ2-6; D call uncertain. The CDR3 contains 14 residues. V lost 3 bases, J lost 4 bases, and 8 bases lay in between. CDR1 is SGHDT, CDR2 YYEEEE, per germline.

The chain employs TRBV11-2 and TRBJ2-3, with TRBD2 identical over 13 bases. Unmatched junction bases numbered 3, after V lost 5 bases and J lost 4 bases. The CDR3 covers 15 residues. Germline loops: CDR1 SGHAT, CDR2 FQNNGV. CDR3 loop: CASSEGLAGADTQYF. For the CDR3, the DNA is TGTGCCAGCAGCGAAGGACTAGCGGGAGCAGATACGCAGTATTTT.

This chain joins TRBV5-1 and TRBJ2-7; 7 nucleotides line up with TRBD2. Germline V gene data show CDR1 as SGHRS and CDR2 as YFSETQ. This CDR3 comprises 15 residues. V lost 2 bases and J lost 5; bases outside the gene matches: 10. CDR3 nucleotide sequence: TGCGCCAGCAGCTTAAGAATTAGCGGGTACAACGAGCAGTACTTC. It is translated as CASSLRISGYNEQYF.

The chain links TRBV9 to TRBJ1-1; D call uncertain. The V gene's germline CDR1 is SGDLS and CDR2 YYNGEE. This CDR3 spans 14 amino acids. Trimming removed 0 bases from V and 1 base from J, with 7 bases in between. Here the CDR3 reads CASSVVRGNTEAFF. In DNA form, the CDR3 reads TGTGCCAGCAGCGTAGTCCGGGGGAACACTGAAGCTTTCTTT.

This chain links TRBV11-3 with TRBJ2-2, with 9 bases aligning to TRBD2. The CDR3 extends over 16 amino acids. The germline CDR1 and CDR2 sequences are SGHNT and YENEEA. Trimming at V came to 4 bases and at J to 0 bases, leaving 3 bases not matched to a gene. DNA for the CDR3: TGTGCCAGCAGCTCCTTAGCGGGGGCGAACACCGGGGAGCTGTTTTTT. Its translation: CASSSLAGANTGELFF.

The CDR3 sequence is CASSHGQGGEETQYF. CDR3 sequence (DNA): TGTGCCAGCAGCCATGGACAGGGTGGGGAAGAGACCCAGTACTTC. This chain joins TRBV5-4 and TRBJ2-5; 8 nucleotides line up with TRBD1. V was clipped by 4 bases and J by 3 bases; unmatched bases: 8. Germline V gene data show CDR1 as SGHNT and CDR2 as YYREEE (reference sequence). The CDR3 is 15 amino acids.